The next 6 T cell receptor beta chains were all read from a single sample in a study of response to subunit inactivated influenza vaccine. MiXCR, run by TCRdb on the RT-PCR reads, gives a single entry per CDR3 protein. This sample has around 250,000 distinct CDR3 sequences, with 9% to 15% found just once. Specimen: non-naive T cells sorted from PBMCs, collected about 14 days before vaccination. These receptors were obtained from a man aged 50-60 years who received an inactivated influenza vaccine.

This clonotype was recorded at least ten times. The genes are TRBV27 and TRBJ1-6, with 7 nucleotides matching TRBD1. V shed 6 bases and J 5 bases; nucleotides not matched to a gene: 10. The CDR3 has 16 residues. Germline V gene lookup returns CDR1 MNHEY and CDR2 SMNVEV (reference sequence). This CDR3 reads CASRIQGFSHNSPLHF. As DNA, the CDR3 is TGTGCCAGCAGGATACAGGGGTTTTCGCATAATTCACCCCTCCACTTT.

The J gene is TRBJ1-5, the V gene TRBV12-3 or TRBV12-4, with 8 bases that match TRBD1. Germline trimming cut 6 bases from V and 10 bases from J; bases unmatched to any gene: 11. This CDR3 has 14 residues. CDR3 DNA sequence: TGTGCCAGCAGACCAGGACAGGGCTCTAATCCCCAGCATTTT. Translation: CASRPGQGSNPQHF.

This clonotype has just a few counts. The chain joins TRBV5-5 to TRBJ1-5; D gene uncertain. V lost 3 bases and J 0 bases, leaving 10 bases between the germline ends. Germline CDR1 SGHKS, CDR2 YYEKEE (reference sequence). The CDR3 contains 15 residues. The CDR3 bases are TGTGCCAGCAGCTCGAGGGCAGCTAGCAATCAGCCCCAGCATTTT. Amino acid sequence: CASSSRAASNQPQHF.

This clonotype was observed a handful of times. The rearrangement links TRBV5-6 to TRBJ1-1; the match to TRBD1 covers 11 bases. The germline gives CDR1 SGHDT, CDR2 YYEEEE. V dropped 4 bases and J dropped 3; count of bases not matched to a gene: 2. The CDR3 sequence is 14 residues long. DNA of the CDR3: TGTGCCAGCAGCGCGGGACAGGGGGACACTGAAGCTTTCTTT. Residues: CASSAGQGDTEAFF.

This clonotype has a count of ten or more. V and J are TRBV7-2 and TRBJ2-7; D is perhaps TRBD1 (6 bases). Between the trimmed V and J ends, which lost 4 bases and 2 bases, there was a span of 15 bases. CDR1 and CDR2 (germline): SGHTA, FQGNSA. CDR3 length: 15 residues. The CDR3 sequence is CASSSPPTGTYEQYF. CDR3 DNA: TGTGCCAGCAGCTCCCCTCCGACAGGAACCTACGAGCAGTACTTC.

The table lists this clonotype with a few counts. The V call is TRBV20-1, the J call TRBJ2-3; TRBD2 matches 11 bases. The ends lost 8 bases at V and 2 bases at J; junction bases unmatched: 15. This CDR3 is built from 17 residues. The germline V gene has CDR1 DFQATT and CDR2 SNEGSKA (reference sequence). CDR3 in DNA: TGCAGTTCTGTGGGAATAGGGACTAGCGGATACACAGATACGCAGTATTTT. As protein: CSSVGIGTSGYTDTQYF.